The next 3 T cell receptor beta chains were all read from a single sample in a study of OX40 agonist ivuxolimab in advanced cancers. Profiling relied on immunoSEQ multiplex PCR, and the TCRdb table lists in-frame clones only, not all of them. The top ten hold approximately 0.78% of the sample, which has some 66,000 clones, around 85% seen once. Sample: CD4+ or CD8+ T cells sorted from blood, taken in a trial of the OX40 agonist ivuxolimab. The receptors shown here come from an adult with an advanced solid tumor such as melanoma, head and neck, liver or kidney cancer.

V and J are TRBV7-8 and TRBJ1-1; maybe TRBD1 (6 bases). Between the trimmed V and J ends, which lost 5 bases and 4 bases, there was a span of 17 bases. This CDR3 comprises 15 residues. Germline V gene sequence: CDR1 SGHVS, CDR2 FQNEAQ. The CDR3 reads CASSGTGMRTTEAFF. The CDR3 coding sequence is TGTGCCAGCAGCGGAACAGGGATGAGAACCACTGAAGCTTTCTTT.

The chain employs TRBV7-9 and TRBJ1-2; D is uncertain. V lost 5 bases, J lost 4 bases, and 20 bases lay in between. CDR3 length: 16 residues. Germline CDR1 and CDR2: SEHNR and FQNEAQ (reference sequence). CDR3 sequence reads: CASSKGSPMALYGYTF. The CDR3 DNA follows: TGTGCCAGCAGCAAAGGGTCACCTATGGCACTCTATGGCTACACCTTC.

The J gene is TRBJ2-2, the V gene TRBV11-2; no reliable D call. CDR3 length: 13 amino acids. With 10 bases removed from V and 5 bases from J, the gap between germline ends came to 14 bases. CDR1 SGHAT and CDR2 FQNNGV come from the germline V gene. CDR3 in DNA: TGTGCCACCGAAAGTGGGTGGACCGGGGAGCTGTTTTTT. As protein: CATESGWTGELFF.